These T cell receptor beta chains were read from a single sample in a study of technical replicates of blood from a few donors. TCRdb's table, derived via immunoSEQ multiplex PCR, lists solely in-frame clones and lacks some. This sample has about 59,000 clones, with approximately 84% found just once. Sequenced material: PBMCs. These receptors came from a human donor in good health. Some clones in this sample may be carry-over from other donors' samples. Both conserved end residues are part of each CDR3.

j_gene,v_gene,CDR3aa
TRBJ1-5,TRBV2,CASSEASTRARQPQHF
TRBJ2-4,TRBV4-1,CASSQLSGQANIQYF
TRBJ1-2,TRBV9,CASSPTGDYGYTF
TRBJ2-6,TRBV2,CASSPTSAGANVLTF
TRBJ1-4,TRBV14,CASSQDLGVGEKLFF
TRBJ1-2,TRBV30,CAWWRDRGFYGYTF
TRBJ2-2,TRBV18,CASSPGRNTGELFF
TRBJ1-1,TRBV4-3,CASSQGDGLNTEAFF
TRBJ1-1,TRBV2,CASSQQGSTEAFF
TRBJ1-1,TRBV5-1,CASSQDRANTEAFF
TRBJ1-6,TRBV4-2,CASSQVIGTASRYLHF
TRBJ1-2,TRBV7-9,CASSLDVAAYGYTF
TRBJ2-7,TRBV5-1,CASSRGDRAYEQYF
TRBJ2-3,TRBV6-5,CASSYALYGFTQYF
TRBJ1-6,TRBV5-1,CASSLVAGQGYSPLHF
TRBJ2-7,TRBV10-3,CAISDGFGAGPYEQYF
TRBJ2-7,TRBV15,CATSRVPYSYEQYF
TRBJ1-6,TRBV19,CASGSAPGQYNSPLHF
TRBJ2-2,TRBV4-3,CASSQYSGSAGELFF
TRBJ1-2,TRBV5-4,CASSSGQGGYGYTF
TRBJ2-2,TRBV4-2,CASSPLAGGRNTGELFF
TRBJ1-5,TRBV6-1,CASRGQGLSQPQHF
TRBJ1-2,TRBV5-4,CASSSPDRGGNYGYTF
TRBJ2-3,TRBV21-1,CASSRTKQPPITQYF
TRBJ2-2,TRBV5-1,CASSLLAGKNTGELFF
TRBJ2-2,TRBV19,CASRGGNTGELFF
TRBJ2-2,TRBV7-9,CASSGTSGGDGGELFF
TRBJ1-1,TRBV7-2,CASSSSSGGTEAFF
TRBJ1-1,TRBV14,CASSHPYGGSTEAFF
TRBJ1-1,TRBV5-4,CASSSDPGISVSFF
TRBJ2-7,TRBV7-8,CASSLVTPAEQYF
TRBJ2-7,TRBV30,CAWGADYEQYF
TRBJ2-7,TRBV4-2,CASSLGQGPYEQYF
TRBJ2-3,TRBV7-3,CASSLSGGADTQYF
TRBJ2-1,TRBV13,CASSSGDSYNEQFF
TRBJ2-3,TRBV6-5,CASSYRGRSTDTQYF
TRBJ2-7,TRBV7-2,CASSPPTASAYEQYF
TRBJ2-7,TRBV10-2,CASSGNRQDGTHEQYF
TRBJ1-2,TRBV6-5,CASSYSMGAQGYTF
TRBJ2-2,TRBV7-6,CASSLRAGATGELFF
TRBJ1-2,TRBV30,CAWSVQGRGGYTF
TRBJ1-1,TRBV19,CASSPQGARNTEAFF
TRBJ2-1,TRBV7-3,CASSHDGISNEQFF
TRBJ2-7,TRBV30,CAWSASGIQDEQYF
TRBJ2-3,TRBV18,CASSPRERGTRTSTDTQYF
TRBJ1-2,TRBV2,CASSEDETGGYGYTF
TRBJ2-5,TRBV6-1,CASSEQDRPPETQYF
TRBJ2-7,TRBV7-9,CASSLRALEGSSEQYF
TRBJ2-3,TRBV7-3,CASSLGTSGITDTQYF
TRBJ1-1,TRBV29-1,CSGGQGISEAFF
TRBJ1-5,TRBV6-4,CANPLVGSFNQPQHF
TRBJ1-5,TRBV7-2,CASSSSTGGSNQPQHF
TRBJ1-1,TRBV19,CATQIGAGGWTEAFF
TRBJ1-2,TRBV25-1,CASSWTGGYGYTF
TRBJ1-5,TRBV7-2,CASSLVRVGQPQHF
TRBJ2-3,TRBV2,CASSDRGLTDTQYF
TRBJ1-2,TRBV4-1,CASSQDDREYYGYTF